Ten or more counts support the clone carrying this TCR beta chain. These data are taken from a study of human T cells and chemical hapten exposure. V shed 10 bases and J 7 bases; nucleotides not matched to a gene: 12. In germline, CDR1 is SNHLY, CDR2 FYNNEI. The CDR3 runs to 14 residues. TCRdb fed the RACE reads into MiXCR, producing one record per CDR3 protein. The sample comprises tens of thousands of distinct CDR3 sequences, 6% to 9% of which are singletons, and roughly 1.6% rests with the top ten. Stated time point: patch test 1, 2 weeks after DPC sensitization. Specified treatment: therapeutic diphenylcyclopropenone sensitization with weekly scalp DPC.

The TCR was taken from a woman aged 25 to 39 with alopecia areata. Some clones in this sample may be carry-over from other donors' samples. The sample in question was whole blood, obtained in connection with sensitization to the hapten diphenylcyclopropenone (DPC). The V gene is TRBV2, the J gene TRBJ1-4; 7 nucleotides line up with TRBD1. In DNA, the CDR3 is TGTGCCACCTTCCTAACCCGGGACAGTGAAAAACTGTTTTTT. This gives the protein CATFLTRDSEKLFF.